What follows is one TCR beta chain and its context. A read error is possible here, since a much larger clone lies one base away. This CDR3 is also generated by other DNA sequences in the sample. These data come from a study of shared clonotypes between healthy human individuals. V dropped 6 bases and J dropped 7; count of bases not matched to a gene: 9. The CDR3 covers 15 residues. Germline CDR1 KGHSH, CDR2 LQKENI. Assay: immunoSEQ multiplex PCR; the TCRdb copy retains only in-frame clones and omits some. The sample yields about 1.1 million clones, 70% to 80% seen once. J is TRBJ2-1 and V is TRBV18; 10 bases align to TRBD1. Sequencing used memory CD4+ T cells from PBMCs. As for subset: CD45RA-negative fraction. The source of this sequence is a man younger than 35 in good health. Some clones in this sample may be carry-over from other donors' samples. Here the CDR3 reads CASSQGTGAINEQFF. CDR3 sequence (DNA): TGTGCCAGCTCGCAGGGGACAGGGGCGATAAATGAGCAGTTCTTC.